What follows is one T cell receptor beta chain and its context. This sample is part of a study of OX40 agonist ivuxolimab in advanced cancers. The repertoire was sequenced with immunoSEQ multiplex PCR; TCRdb's copy has only in-frame clones and lacks some. The sample has about 62,000 clones; about four fifths are singletons. CDR1 and CDR2 from the germline V gene are KGHSH and LQKENI. The CDR3 totals 18 residues. V was pared by 3 bases and J by 4 bases, with 12 bases of the junction left unmatched. Excluded were patients having autoimmune disease history or systemic immunosuppression. This rearrangement joins TRBV18 to TRBJ1-5; 10 bases map to TRBD1. This receptor was identified in an adult with an advanced solid tumor such as melanoma, head and neck, liver or kidney cancer. The sequences come from CD4+ or CD8+ T cells sorted from blood, collected in a trial of the OX40 agonist ivuxolimab. CDR3 sequence (DNA): TGTGCCAGCTCACCCACAAGTTTGACAGGGGGCTTAAATCAGCCCCAGCATTTT. Amino acid sequence: CASSPTSLTGGLNQPQHF.